This TCR beta chain was obtained from a study of blood T cell repertoires in COVID-19. Study details: Samples taken during acute and convalescent COVID-19 were collected in the United States, Italy and Spain. The cDNA or gDNA used as material had been derived from T cells, B-cell-depleted T cells, or PBMCs.

Authors' methods: Reference gene primers were amplified, and this amplification served to estimate nucleated cell counts. Libraries were prepared by immunoSEQ multiplex PCR; TCRdb keeps only in-frame clonotypes and omits some of them. The V and J calls and the clone size are those of that table, but D and trimming were determined from the DNA. This sample has 200,000 to 250,000 clones, with 70% to 90% found just once. This TCR was sampled from a man aged 50-59 years who had recovered from COVID-19. Sequenced input: peripheral blood.

The CDR3 bases are TGCGCCAGCAGTGAAACATTCGGGGAGCTGTTTTTT. Protein product: CASSETFGELFF. The gene calls are TRBV10-2 and TRBJ2-2; D is undetermined. Deletions cut 3 bases from V and 7 bases from J, with 6 bases between. The CDR3 totals 12 residues. Per the germline V gene, CDR1 is WSHSY and CDR2 is SAAADI.